This TCR beta chain emerged from a study of T cells in Graves' hyperthyroidism and ophthalmopathy (dated by TCRdb to about 2019). Looking at the study overall: TCR V-J signatures able to tell the groups apart were searched for in a discovery cohort of 90 to 100 patients, of whom roughly 42 had Graves' ophthalmopathy and about 55 had stable Graves' hyperthyroidism. Following sampling, methimazole starting at 30 mg daily was given to hyperthyroidism patients, and high-dose intravenous methylprednisolone was given to ophthalmopathy patients. Thyroid tissue and blood T-cell repertoires from six Graves' hyperthyroidism patients were also compared in the study. Whether ophthalmopathy could be predicted prospectively was tested in an independent validation cohort made up of 18 to 20 hyperthyroidism patients plus 17 patients who later progressed to ophthalmopathy. The roughly 100 discovery patients were randomly divided into training and test sets at a 7:3 ratio. The paper reports TCR Vbeta CDR3 sequencing of fewer than 150 peripheral blood samples: some 41 ophthalmopathy, about 75 hyperthyroidism and around 17 progressor patients.

This clonotype has at least ten counts. The antigen it binds to is not known. No qualities accompany the bases; no much larger clone lies one base away. The TCR beta CDR3 regions were amplified from the RNA transcripts. For the first round of RT-PCR on the TCR CDR3, the HTBI primer set was used together with the Qiagen OneStep RT-PCR kit. The libraries were constructed in a second round of multiplex PCR and then size-selected and purified. Sequencing of the libraries was done on an Illumina HiSeq2000 using paired-end 100 bp reads. The study's own analysis went as follows. SOAPnuke was used to process the raw data, throwing out any read that contained adapters or uncalled bases, had a mean Phred below 15, or lacked an exact constant-primer or identifier match. High-quality paired reads were merged using COPE v1.2.5, and each unique nucleotide sequence was defined as a clonotype. Clonotypes were aligned to IMGT TRBV, TRBD and TRBJ reference segments using MiTCR v1.1. Only V-J combinations with frequency above 0.0001, covering approximately 99% of repertoires, were analysed. A TCS score was defined as the ratio between F50 (clonal expansion) and ExV (chaos), using BLOSUM62-based TCRdist between CDR3 peptides within each V-J. Welch's t-statistics and random forest reduced just over 500 V-J features to under 15, which were used in a naive Bayes classifier (R e1071). The Morisita-Horn index was used to measure how similar the thyroid and blood repertoires were. TCRdb reworked the public reads: Q25 trimming with fastp, MiXCR clone assembly, productive beta chains retained. Under each unique CDR3 protein, matching rows form one entry showing the most common genes and DNA. TCRdb's processing, not the study's, gives the V and J calls here. This sample is represented by 480,000 or so distinct CDR3 sequences; over 45% of them were singletons. The top ten clonotypes cover about two fifths of the sample.

Results and caveats for the whole study, not just this receptor: A model built on a 13 V-J signature distinguished ophthalmopathy from stable hyperthyroidism, reaching about 88% sensitivity and approximately 83% specificity in cross-validation and 80%/75% in testing. Sample size was not statistically predetermined, and blinding of investigators to group allocation was not performed. Most expanded thyroid clonotypes (frequency above 0.001) were also detected in blood, suggesting blood repertoires may reflect thyroid immune responses. In validation, the model predicted progression to ophthalmopathy with around 71% sensitivity and 72% to 75% specificity, a median of 6.5 months before onset.

Patients with uncontrolled infections, other autoimmune diseases, pregnancy or lactation were excluded. Diagnoses were established on the basis of clinical symptoms, serum thyroxine and TRAb, thyroid ultrasound, and orbital computed tomography. Trizol reagent was used to extract total RNA, and RNA quality was then checked on an Agilent 2100 Bioanalyzer. V drops 2 bases and J drops 1 base, leaving 8 bases in between. For CDR1 and CDR2, the germline V gene lists SNHLY and FYNNEI. The CDR3 covers 14 residues, taking in both the cysteine and the phenylalanine. Only CDR3 DNA remains: 42 bases, in frame from the first base.

The sequence joins TRBV2 to TRBJ1-1; a confident D gene designation cannot be given. Material: peripheral blood or thyroid tissue (not recorded which). The sequence was collected from an adult woman with Graves' disease, either hyperthyroidism or ophthalmopathy (not recorded which). The nucleotide sequence reads TGTGCCAGCAGTGAATTTGGGAGGAACACTGAAGCTTTCTTT. It translates as CASSEFGRNTEAFF.